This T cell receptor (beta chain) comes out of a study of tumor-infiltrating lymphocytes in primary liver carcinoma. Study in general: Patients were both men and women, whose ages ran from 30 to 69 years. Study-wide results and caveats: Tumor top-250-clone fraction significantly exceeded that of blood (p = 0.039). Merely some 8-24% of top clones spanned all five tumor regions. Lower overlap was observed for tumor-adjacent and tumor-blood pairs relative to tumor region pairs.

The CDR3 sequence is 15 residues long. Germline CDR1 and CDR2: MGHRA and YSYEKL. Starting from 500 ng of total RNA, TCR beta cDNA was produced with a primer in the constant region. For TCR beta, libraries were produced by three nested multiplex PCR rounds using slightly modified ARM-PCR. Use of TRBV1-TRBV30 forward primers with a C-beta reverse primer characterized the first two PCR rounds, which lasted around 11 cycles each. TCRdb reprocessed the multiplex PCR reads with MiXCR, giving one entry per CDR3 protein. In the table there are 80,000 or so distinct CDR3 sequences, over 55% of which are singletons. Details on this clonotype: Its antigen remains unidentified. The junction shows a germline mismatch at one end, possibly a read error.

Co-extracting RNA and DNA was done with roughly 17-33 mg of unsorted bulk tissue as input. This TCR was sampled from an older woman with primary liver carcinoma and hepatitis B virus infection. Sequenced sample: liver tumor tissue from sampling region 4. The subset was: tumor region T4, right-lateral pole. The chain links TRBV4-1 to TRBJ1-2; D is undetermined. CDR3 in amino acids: CASSDRRDSNYGYTF. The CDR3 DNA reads TGCGCTAGCAGCGACCGGAGAGACTCTAACTATGGCTACACCTTC.